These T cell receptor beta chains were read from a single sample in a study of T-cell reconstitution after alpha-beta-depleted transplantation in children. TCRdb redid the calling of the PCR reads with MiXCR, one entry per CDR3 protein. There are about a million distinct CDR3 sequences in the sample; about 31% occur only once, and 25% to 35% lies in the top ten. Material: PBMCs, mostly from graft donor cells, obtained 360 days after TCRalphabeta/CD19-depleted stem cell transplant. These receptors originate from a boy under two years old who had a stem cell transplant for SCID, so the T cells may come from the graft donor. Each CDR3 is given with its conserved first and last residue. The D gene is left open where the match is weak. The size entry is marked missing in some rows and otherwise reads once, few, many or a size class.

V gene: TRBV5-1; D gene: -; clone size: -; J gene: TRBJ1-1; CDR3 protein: CASSLAHGATGEAFF; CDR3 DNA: TGCGCCAGCAGCTTGGCCCATGGAGCTACAGGTGAAGCTTTCTTT
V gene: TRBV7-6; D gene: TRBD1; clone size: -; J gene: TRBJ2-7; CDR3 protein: CASSAGTGTWEQYF; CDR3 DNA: TGTGCCAGCAGCGCCGGGACAGGGACGTGGGAGCAGTACTTC
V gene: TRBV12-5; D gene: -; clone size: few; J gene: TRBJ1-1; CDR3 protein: CASGLGGLRTEAFF; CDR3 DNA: TGTGCTAGTGGTTTGGGCGGACTTCGCACTGAAGCTTTCTTT
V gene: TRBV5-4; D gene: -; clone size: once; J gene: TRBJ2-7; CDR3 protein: CASSLGLRNSYEQYF; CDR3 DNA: TGTGCCAGCAGCTTGGGACTACGGAACTCCTACGAGCAGTACTTC
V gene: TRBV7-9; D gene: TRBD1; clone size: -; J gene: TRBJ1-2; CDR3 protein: CASSPGTGAYGYTF; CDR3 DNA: TGTGCCAGCAGCCCTGGGACAGGGGCCTATGGCTACACCTTC
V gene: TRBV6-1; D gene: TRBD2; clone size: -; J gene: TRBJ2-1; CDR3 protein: CASSSGTRVRVNEQFF; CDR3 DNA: TGTGCCAGCAGCTCCGGGACTAGGGTCAGGGTAAATGAGCAGTTCTTC
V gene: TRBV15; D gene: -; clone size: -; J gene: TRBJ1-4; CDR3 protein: CATSRVAGAGNEKLFF; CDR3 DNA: TGTGCCACCAGCAGAGTGGCAGGGGCCGGTAATGAAAAACTGTTTTTT
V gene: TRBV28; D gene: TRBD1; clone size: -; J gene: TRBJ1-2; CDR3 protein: CASSSKDRGFPNYGYTF; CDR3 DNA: TGTGCCAGCAGTTCCAAGGACAGGGGGTTCCCTAACTATGGCTACACCTTC
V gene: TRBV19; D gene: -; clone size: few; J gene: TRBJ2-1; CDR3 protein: CASSNEGWSYNEQFF; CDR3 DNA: TGTGCCAGTAGTAATGAGGGCTGGTCCTACAATGAGCAGTTCTTC
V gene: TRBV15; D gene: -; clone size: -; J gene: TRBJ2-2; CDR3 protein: CATSREWNRAGTGELFF; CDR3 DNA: TGTGCCACCAGCAGAGAATGGAACAGGGCGGGCACCGGGGAGCTGTTTTTT
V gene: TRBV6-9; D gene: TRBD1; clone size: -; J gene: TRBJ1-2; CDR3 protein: CASSYSGTDAYGYTF; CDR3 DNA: TGTGCCAGCAGTTATTCTGGGACAGATGCATATGGCTACACCTTC
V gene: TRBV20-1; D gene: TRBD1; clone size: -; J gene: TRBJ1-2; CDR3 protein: CSARVWGQGAHGYTF; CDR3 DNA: TGCAGTGCTAGAGTATGGGGACAGGGGGCACATGGCTACACCTTC
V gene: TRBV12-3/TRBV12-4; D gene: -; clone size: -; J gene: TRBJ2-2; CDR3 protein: CASSLGVNGELFF; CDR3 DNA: TGTGCCAGCAGTTTAGGGGTGAACGGGGAGCTGTTTTTT
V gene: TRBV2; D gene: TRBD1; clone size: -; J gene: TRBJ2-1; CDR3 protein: CASIADRVGNEQFF; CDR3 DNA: TGTGCCAGCATTGCGGACAGGGTAGGCAATGAGCAGTTCTTC
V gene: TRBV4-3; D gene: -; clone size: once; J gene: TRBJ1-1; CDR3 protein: CASSQDRGREAFF; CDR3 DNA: TGCGCCAGCAGCCAAGACCGGGGGCGCGAAGCTTTCTTT
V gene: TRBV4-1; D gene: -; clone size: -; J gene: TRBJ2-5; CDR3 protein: CASSQDGGLEGETQYF; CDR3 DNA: TGCGCCAGCAGCCAAGATGGGGGGCTGGAGGGGGAGACCCAGTACTTC
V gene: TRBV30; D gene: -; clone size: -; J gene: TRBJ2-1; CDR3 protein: CAWRSPAEQFF; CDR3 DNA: TGTGCCTGGAGGTCCCCGGCCGAGCAGTTCTTC
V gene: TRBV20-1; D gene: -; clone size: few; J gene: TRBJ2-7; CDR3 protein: CSATSAGMLEQYF; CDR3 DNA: TGCAGTGCTACTAGCGCCGGCATGCTCGAGCAGTACTTC
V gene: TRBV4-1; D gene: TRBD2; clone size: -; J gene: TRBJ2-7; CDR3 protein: CASSPTVAGYSYEQYF; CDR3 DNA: TGCGCCAGCAGCCCGACGGTAGCGGGGTACTCCTACGAGCAGTACTTC
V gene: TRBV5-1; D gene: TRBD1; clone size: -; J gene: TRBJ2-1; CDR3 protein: CASSLGVRGLEQFF; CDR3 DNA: TGCGCCAGCAGTCTGGGTGTGAGGGGGCTTGAGCAGTTCTTC
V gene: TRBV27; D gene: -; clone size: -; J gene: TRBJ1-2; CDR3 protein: CASSPLPQQGGYTF; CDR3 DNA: TGTGCCAGCAGTCCCCTTCCGCAGCAAGGAGGCTACACCTTC
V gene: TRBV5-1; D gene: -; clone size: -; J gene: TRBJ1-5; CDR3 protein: CASSSGTHGNQPQHF; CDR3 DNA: TGCGCCAGCAGCTCCGGGACCCACGGCAATCAGCCCCAGCATTTT
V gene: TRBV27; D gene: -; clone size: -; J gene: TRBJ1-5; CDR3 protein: CASSPQRSPNQPQHF; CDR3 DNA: TGTGCCAGCAGCCCACAGCGGAGTCCCAATCAGCCCCAGCATTTT
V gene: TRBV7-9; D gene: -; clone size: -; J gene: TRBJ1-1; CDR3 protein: CASSERGGRLEAFF; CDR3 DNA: TGTGCCAGCAGCGAGCGGGGAGGGCGGCTAGAAGCTTTCTTT
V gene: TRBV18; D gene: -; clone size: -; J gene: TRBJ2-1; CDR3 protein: CASSPLDGYSYNEQFF; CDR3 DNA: TGTGCCAGCTCACCACTGGACGGCTACTCCTACAATGAGCAGTTCTTC
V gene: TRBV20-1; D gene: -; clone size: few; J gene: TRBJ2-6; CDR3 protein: CSARDLRSGANVLTF; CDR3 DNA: TGCAGTGCTAGAGATCTCAGATCTGGGGCCAACGTCCTGACTTTC
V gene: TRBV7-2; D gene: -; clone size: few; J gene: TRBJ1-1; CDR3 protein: CASSLAVRLNTEAFF; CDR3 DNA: TGTGCCAGCAGCTTAGCTGTGCGACTGAACACTGAAGCTTTCTTT
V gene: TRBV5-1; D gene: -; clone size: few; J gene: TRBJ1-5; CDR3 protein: CASSVAGERNQPQHF; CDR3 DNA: TGCGCCAGCAGCGTTGCAGGGGAGAGGAACCAGCCCCAGCATTTT
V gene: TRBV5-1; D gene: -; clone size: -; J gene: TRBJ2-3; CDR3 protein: CASSLGALPTDTQYF; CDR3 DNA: TGCGCCAGCAGCTTGGGGGCCCTCCCCACAGATACGCAGTATTTT
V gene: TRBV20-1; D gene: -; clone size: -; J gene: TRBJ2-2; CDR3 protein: CSARTTGWTGELFF; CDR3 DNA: TGCAGTGCTAGAACCACCGGCTGGACCGGGGAGCTGTTTTTT
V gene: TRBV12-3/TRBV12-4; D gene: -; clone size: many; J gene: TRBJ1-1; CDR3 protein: CASSVTVNTEAFF; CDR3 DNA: TGTGCCAGCAGTGTGACAGTGAACACTGAAGCTTTCTTT
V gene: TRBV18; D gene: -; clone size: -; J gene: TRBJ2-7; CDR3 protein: CASSPQSQSSYEQYF; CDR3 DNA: TGTGCCAGCTCACCACAATCCCAAAGCTCCTACGAGCAGTACTTC
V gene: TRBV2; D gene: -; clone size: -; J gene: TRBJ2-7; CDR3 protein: CATGSDYEQYF; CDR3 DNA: TGTGCCACCGGGTCAGACTACGAGCAGTACTTC
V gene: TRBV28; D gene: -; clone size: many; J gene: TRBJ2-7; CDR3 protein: CASSLGWGPSYEQYF; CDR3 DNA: TGTGCCAGCAGTTTGGGGTGGGGCCCCTCCTACGAGCAGTACTTC
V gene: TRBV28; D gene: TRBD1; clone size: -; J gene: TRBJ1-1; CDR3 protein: CASSLPGTGGFLPTYTEAFF; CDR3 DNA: TGTGCCAGCAGTTTACCCGGGACAGGGGGCTTCCTTCCCACCTACACTGAAGCTTTCTTT
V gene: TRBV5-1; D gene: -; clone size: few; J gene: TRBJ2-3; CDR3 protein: CASSVARDTQYF; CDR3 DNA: TGCGCCAGCAGCGTAGCGAGGGATACGCAGTATTTT
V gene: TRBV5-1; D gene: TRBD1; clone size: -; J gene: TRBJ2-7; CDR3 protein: CASRRTGNYEQYF; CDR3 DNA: TGCGCCAGCAGGAGGACAGGCAACTACGAGCAGTACTTC
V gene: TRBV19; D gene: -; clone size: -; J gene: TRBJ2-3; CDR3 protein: CASSPFEGADTQYF; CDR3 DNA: TGTGCCAGTAGCCCTTTTGAGGGCGCAGATACGCAGTATTTT
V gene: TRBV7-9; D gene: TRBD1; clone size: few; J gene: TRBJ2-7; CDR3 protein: CASSFGQGEYYEQYF; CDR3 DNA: TGTGCCAGCAGCTTCGGACAGGGGGAATACTACGAGCAGTACTTC
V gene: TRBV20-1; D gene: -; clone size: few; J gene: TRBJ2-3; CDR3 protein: CSARRADTQYF; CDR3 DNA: TGCAGTGCTAGACGAGCAGATACGCAGTATTTT
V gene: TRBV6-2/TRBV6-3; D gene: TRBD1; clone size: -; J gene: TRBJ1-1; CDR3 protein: CASSSSGQGNTEAFF; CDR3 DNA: TGTGCCAGCAGTTCAAGTGGACAGGGAAACACTGAAGCTTTCTTT
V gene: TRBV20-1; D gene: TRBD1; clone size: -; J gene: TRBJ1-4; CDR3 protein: CSAEPGTGEKLFF; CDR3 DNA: TGCAGTGCGGAACCGGGGACAGGAGAAAAACTGTTTTTT
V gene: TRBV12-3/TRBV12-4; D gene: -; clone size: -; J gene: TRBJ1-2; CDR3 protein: CASSWGTWGYGYTF; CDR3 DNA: TGTGCCAGCAGTTGGGGCACCTGGGGCTATGGCTACACCTTC
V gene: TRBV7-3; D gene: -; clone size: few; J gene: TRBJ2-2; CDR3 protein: CASSSYGGANTGELFF; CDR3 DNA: TGTGCCAGCAGCTCATACGGGGGAGCGAACACCGGGGAGCTGTTTTTT